These 22 T cell receptor beta chains share one sample of origin, sequenced in a study of stem cell transplantation in POMP-related autoinflammatory disease. Clones were sequenced by immunoSEQ multiplex PCR, and TCRdb holds only the in-frame ones, with some missing. The repertoire holds some 30,000 clones, with around 88% as singletons. Sequencing used CD4+ T cells from PBMCs, obtained before stem cell transplantation. The receptors stem from a human donor with POMP-related autoinflammation and immune dysregulation (PRAID).

This chain joins TRBV29-1 and TRBJ2-3, with D unclear. CDR3 length: 14 amino acids. The germline CDR1 and CDR2 sequences are SQVTM and ANQGSEA. V dropped 7 bases and J dropped 2 bases, with 16 bases sitting between them. The CDR3 loop is CSAERALVTDTQYF. CDR3 nucleotides: TGCAGCGCCGAAAGAGCCCTGGTCACAGATACGCAGTATTTT.

The chain has TRBV19 and TRBJ2-3; D tentatively fits TRBD1 or TRBD2 (5 bases each). This CDR3 region has 15 residues. The germline V and J ends were trimmed by 3 bases and 2 bases, with 12 bases remaining between them. Germline loops: CDR1 LNHDA, CDR2 SQIVND (reference sequence). The CDR3 nucleotides read TGTGCCAGTAGTATCGACGGGACCAACACAGATACGCAGTATTTT. It yields the protein CASSIDGTNTDTQYF.

The genes are TRBV7-6 and TRBJ2-5; 10 bases are shared with TRBD2. Germline V CDR1 and CDR2: SGHVS, FNYEAQ. There are 16 residues in the CDR3. Losses at the gene ends were 1 base for V and 1 base for J; bases not matched to a gene: 3. CDR3 coding DNA: TGTGCCAGCAGCTTAGGGCTAGCGGGAGTCCAAGAGACCCAGTACTTC. Its protein product is CASSLGLAGVQETQYF.

The chain is built from TRBV6-1 and TRBJ2-3; 7 nucleotides align to TRBD1. This CDR3 spans 15 amino acids. V lost 7 bases and J lost 2; bases outside the gene matches: 9. CDR1 and CDR2 from the germline V gene are MNHNS and SASEGT. The CDR3 sequence is CASNNNRGYTDTQYF. The CDR3 nucleotides read TGTGCCAGCAATAATAACAGGGGCTACACAGATACGCAGTATTTT.

The gene calls are TRBV2 and TRBJ1-1; no clear D gene. Looked up from germline, CDR1 is SNHLY and CDR2 is FYNNEI. Trimming left V 4 bases short and J 12 bases short, with 9 bases between. The CDR3 is 10 amino acids. CDR3: CASSVRWSFF. The DNA of the CDR3 is TGTGCCAGCAGTGTTCGGTGGTCTTTCTTT.

The chain carries TRBV29-1 and TRBJ2-2, with a weak D call TRBD1 (5 bases). Trimming removed 2 bases from V and 6 bases from J, with 10 bases in between. This CDR3 is 13 amino acids long. Germline V gives CDR1 SQVTM, CDR2 ANQGSEA. CDR3 amino acids: CSVEMAGSGELFF. The CDR3, as DNA: TGCAGCGTTGAAATGGCAGGGTCCGGGGAGCTGTTTTTT.

The chain uses TRBV6-6 and TRBJ1-1; TRBD1 matches 7 bases. The junction had 7 bases not matched to a gene; V was cut back by 6 bases and J by 0 bases. Germline V gene data show CDR1 as MNHNY and CDR2 as SVGAGI (reference sequence). This CDR3 has 15 amino acids. As DNA, the CDR3 is TGTGCCAGCAGACCAGCGGACAGGATGAACACTGAAGCTTTCTTT. Its protein product is CASRPADRMNTEAFF.

V and J are TRBV30 and TRBJ1-1; 7 nucleotides agree with TRBD1. The CDR3 runs 12 residues. After removal of 7 bases from V and 2 bases from J, the junction contained 4 bases not matched to a gene. Germline V lookup: CDR1 GTSNPN, CDR2 SVGIG (reference sequence). The CDR3 protein is CASDRANTEAFF. In nucleotides, the CDR3 is TGTGCCTCTGACAGGGCTAACACTGAAGCTTTCTTT.

The chain combines TRBV13 with TRBJ2-3; no clear D. The CDR3 is made up of 14 amino acids. Trimming stripped 0 bases from V and 2 bases from J, with 6 bases between. CDR1 is PRHDT, CDR2 FYEKMQ, per germline (reference sequence). For the CDR3, the DNA is TGTGCCAGCAGCTTAGGACAGATCACAGATACGCAGTATTTT. Translated: CASSLGQITDTQYF.

The chain employs TRBV7-6 and TRBJ2-7; either TRBD1 or TRBD2 may supply D (5 bases each). The germline gives CDR1 SGHVS, CDR2 FNYEAQ. This CDR3 has 14 amino acids. The germline V and J ends were trimmed by 5 bases and 2 bases, with 13 bases remaining between them. CDR3 loop: CASSLEGRTYEQYF. The CDR3, as DNA: TGTGCCAGCAGCCTAGAGGGACGGACCTACGAGCAGTACTTC. Filled out from reference TRBV7-6 and TRBJ2-7, the complete variable domain reads GAGVSQSPRYKVTKRGQDVALRCDPISGHVSLYWYRQALGQGPEFLTYFNYEAQQDKSGLPNDRFSAERPEGSISTLTIQRTEQRDSAMYRCASSLEGRTYEQYFGPGTRLTVT.

V is TRBV6-1 and J is TRBJ2-7; D may match TRBD1 or TRBD2 (5 bases each). The germline V gene encodes CDR1 MNHNS and CDR2 SASEGT. CDR3 length: 20 amino acids. V was cut by 4 bases and J by 0 bases, with 28 bases left in between. The CDR3 DNA reads TGTGCCAGCAGTGCCCGGTGGGGGTTGAATTCGCCCCTCAGCTCCTACGAGCAGTACTTC. It encodes CASSARWGLNSPLSSYEQYF.

V usage is TRBV6-5 and J usage is TRBJ2-3; TRBD2 matches 7 bases. The ends lost 4 bases at V and 1 base at J; junction bases unmatched: 5. The germline V gene encodes CDR1 MNHEY and CDR2 SVGAGI. There are 15 residues in the CDR3. This chain's CDR3 is CASSFGAGGTDTQYF. Written as DNA, the CDR3 is TGTGCCAGCAGTTTCGGGGCGGGGGGCACAGATACGCAGTATTTT.

The rearrangement joins TRBV12-1 to TRBJ1-1; TRBD1 is the table's D call, not checked against the DNA. TRBV12-1 is a documented pseudogene. This CDR3 contains 16 residues. The DNA for the CDR3 is TGTGCCAGCAGCTTTGCGACAGGGGGCAAAAACACTGAAGCTTTCTTT. Translated: CASSFATGGKNTEAFF.

The chain uses TRBV7-8 and TRBJ2-1; TRBD2 matches 14 bases. The V gene end was trimmed by 3 bases and the J gene end by 9 bases; junction bases not matched to a gene: 4. CDR1 is SGHVS, CDR2 FQNEAQ, per germline. The CDR3 is made up of 15 amino acids. The CDR3: CASSFGLAGGPEQFF. CDR3 DNA sequence: TGTGCCAGCAGCTTTGGACTAGCGGGGGGACCTGAGCAGTTCTTC.

This clone was detected a few times. The genes are TRBV28 and TRBJ1-5; 8 nucleotides match TRBD1. Losses at the gene ends were 4 bases for V and 5 bases for J; bases not matched to a gene: 7. The germline gives CDR1 MDHEN, CDR2 SYDVKM. This CDR3 comprises 15 residues. The CDR3 nucleotides read TGTGCCAGCAGTTCCTATGCAGGGGGCGATCAGCCCCAGCATTTT. It translates to CASSSYAGGDQPQHF.

CDR3 DNA sequence: TGTGCCAGCAGCCGGAGCCCACTAGCGGATCACTACGAGCAGTACTTC. This sequence encodes CASSRSPLADHYEQYF. The V gene is TRBV7-2, the J gene TRBJ2-7, with TRBD2 matching over 8 bases. After removal of 5 bases from V and 3 bases from J, the junction contained 12 bases not matched to a gene. From germline, CDR1 is SGHTA and CDR2 FQGNSA. The CDR3 runs 16 residues.

V usage is TRBV21-1 and J usage is TRBJ2-2; the table names TRBD1, a call not compared with the DNA. TRBV21-1 is a recognized pseudogene. This CDR3 region has 18 residues. CDR3 region: CASSKIDTGKPNTGELFF. DNA of the CDR3: TGTGCCAGCAGCAAAATTGACACAGGGAAGCCGAACACCGGGGAGCTGTTTTTT.

The chain has TRBV19 and TRBJ2-3, with 9 bases identical to TRBD1. Unmatched junction bases numbered 6, after V lost 6 bases and J lost 2 bases. From germline, CDR1 is LNHDA and CDR2 SQIVND (reference sequence). The CDR3 runs to 15 residues. CDR3 protein: CASRSGTGNTDTQYF. Written as DNA, the CDR3 is TGTGCCAGTAGGTCCGGGACAGGGAACACAGATACGCAGTATTTT.

As regards this clone: Other DNA sequences in the same sample also yield this CDR3. The chain recombines TRBV9 with TRBJ2-5; possibly TRBD2 for D (5 bases). Trimming removed 2 bases from V and 5 bases from J, with 10 bases in between. CDR3 length equals 13 residues. Per germline, CDR1 SGDLS and CDR2 YYNGEE. CDR3 sequence reads: CASSVGLGETQYF. CDR3 DNA: TGTGCCAGCAGCGTTGGACTCGGCGAGACCCAGTACTTC.

This sequence joins TRBV19 and TRBJ1-3; 7 positions agree with TRBD1. The CDR3 contains 15 residues. Trimming at V came to 6 bases and at J to 1 base, leaving 6 bases not matched to a gene. Looked up from germline, CDR1 is LNHDA and CDR2 is SQIVND (reference sequence). The DNA of the CDR3 is TGTGCCAGTAGACTCCTGGACAGGTCTGGAAACACCATATATTTT. It yields the protein CASRLLDRSGNTIYF. The whole variable domain, remainder taken from reference TRBV19 and TRBJ1-3, is DGGITQSPKYLFRKEGQNVTLSCEQNLNHDAMYWYRQDPGQGLRLIYYSQIVNDFQKGDIAEGYSVSREKKESFPLTVTSAQKNPTAFYLCASRLLDRSGNTIYFGEGSWLTVV.

The chain recombines TRBV7-9 with TRBJ2-3; tentative D call: TRBD1 (5 bases). Looked up from germline, CDR1 is SEHNR and CDR2 is FQNEAQ (reference sequence). This CDR3 comprises 13 residues. Trimming cost V 7 bases and J 2 bases, with 10 bases left between them. The CDR3 protein is CASIRAFTDTQYF. CDR3 DNA sequence: TGTGCCAGCATCAGGGCCTTCACAGATACGCAGTATTTT.

This clone occurred a few times. CDR3 residues: CASSIAGDTYGYTF. CDR3 coding DNA: TGTGCCAGTAGTATTGCCGGGGACACCTATGGCTACACCTTC. The chain couples TRBV19 to TRBJ1-2; D possibly corresponds to TRBD1 (6 bases). Germline CDR1 LNHDA, CDR2 SQIVND (reference sequence). This CDR3 region has 14 residues. V was shortened by 3 bases and J by 4 bases, with 12 bases between the two germline ends.